The 17 T cell receptor beta chains reported below all come from one sample, sequenced in a study of T cells in Graves' hyperthyroidism and ophthalmopathy. RNA transcripts were the template for amplifying TCR beta CDR3 regions. The study used the HTBI primer set for a first-round RT-PCR of the TCR CDR3. MiXCR, run by TCRdb on the multiplex PCR reads, gives a single entry per CDR3 protein. Here the sample spans around 400,000 distinct CDR3 sequences, approximately 13% being singletons. The sequencing input was blood. These receptors all come from a woman between 18 and 29 years old with Graves' hyperthyroidism.

This clonotype was counted at least ten times. The chain is built from TRBV6-1 and TRBJ1-2; D is unclear. The germline V gene encodes CDR1 MNHNS and CDR2 SASEGT. V was shortened by 4 bases and J by 0 bases, with 30 bases between the two germline ends. The CDR3 loop spans 21 amino acids. CDR3 nucleotide sequence: TGTGCCAGCAGTGGACCCCCGGTGGAAAAGGAGAACCTCCGAACTAACTATGGCTACACCTTC. This codes for CASSGPPVEKENLRTNYGYTF.

This clonotype was seen at least ten times. This chain connects TRBV7-8 to TRBJ2-1; no reliable D call. This CDR3 is built from 13 residues. Germline CDR1 and CDR2: SGHVS and FQNEAQ. V gave up 5 bases and J gave up 7 bases, with 12 bases separating them. The CDR3 nucleotides read TGTGCCAGCAGCCCCCGGTTTCAGAATGAGCAGTTCTTC. This codes for CASSPRFQNEQFF. The variable domain in full, completed from reference TRBV7-8 and TRBJ2-1, reads GAGVSQSPRYKVAKRGQDVALRCDPISGHVSLFWYQQALGQGPEFLTYFQNEAQLDKSGLPSDRFFAERPEGSVSTLKIQRTQQEDSAVYLCASSPRFQNEQFFGPGTRLTVL.

There are a few counts of this clonotype. The chain carries TRBV10-3 and TRBJ2-1, with TRBD2 matching 12 bases. V was pared by 4 bases and J by 3 bases, with 1 base of the junction left unmatched. CDR3 size: 15 residues. CDR1 and CDR2 from the germline V gene are ENHRY and SYGVKD. The CDR3 DNA reads as TGTGCCATCAGTGCGACTAGCGGGGGCTACAATGAGCAGTTCTTC. Protein: CAISATSGGYNEQFF.

In its sample, this clonotype was seen many times. V is TRBV28 and J is TRBJ2-2; 7 nucleotides match TRBD1. Germline V gene sequence: CDR1 MDHEN, CDR2 SYDVKM. This CDR3 contains 14 residues. The ends lost 6 bases at V and 2 bases at J; junction bases unmatched: 3. This CDR3 is CASRPGGNTGELFF. CDR3 in DNA: TGTGCCAGCAGGCCAGGGGGAAACACCGGGGAGCTGTTTTTT.

In this sample, this clonotype turned up many times. DNA for the CDR3: TGTGCCTGGACTTTAGGGGGCAGGGATACCTACGAGCAGTACTTC. This sequence encodes CAWTLGGRDTYEQYF. The genes are TRBV30 and TRBJ2-7, with 7 positions matching TRBD1. The CDR3 covers 15 residues. CDR1 is GTSNPN, CDR2 SVGIG, per germline (reference sequence). J gave up 2 bases and V 4 bases, and 11 bases lay outside the gene matches.

This clonotype was detected a few times. The chain carries TRBV18 and TRBJ1-4; D unresolved. Germline CDR1 KGHSH, CDR2 LQKENI. Trimming took 5 bases from V and 0 from J, leaving 7 bases between them. There are 14 residues in the CDR3. The CDR3 DNA reads as TGTGCCAGCTCAGCTGGGGCAACTAATGAAAAACTGTTTTTT. It encodes CASSAGATNEKLFF.

In its sample, this clonotype was seen many times. The rearrangement links TRBV2 to TRBJ2-3; no firm D call. The CDR3 is 10 residues long. V shed 7 bases and J shed 6 bases, with 5 bases lying between them. Germline CDR1 and CDR2: SNHLY and FYNNEI. This CDR3 reads CASKEDTQYF. The DNA for the CDR3 is TGTGCCAGCAAGGAGGATACGCAGTATTTT.

In this sample, this clonotype turned up many times. V is TRBV24-1 and J is TRBJ2-5; D unresolved. The CDR3 is made up of 12 amino acids. The V end lost 5 bases, the J end lost 4 bases, and 7 bases lay between the germline ends. Germline V CDR1 and CDR2: KGHDR, SFDVKD. The DNA of the CDR3 is TGTGCCACCAGTGGGGATGTAGAGACCCAGTACTTC. This gives the protein CATSGDVETQYF.

This clonotype was found many times. This chain connects TRBV2 to TRBJ2-7, with 9 positions matching TRBD2. Germline CDR1 SNHLY, CDR2 FYNNEI. V lost 6 bases and J lost 3; bases outside the gene matches: 3. The CDR3 is 13 amino acids. CDR3 nucleotide sequence: TGTGCCAGCAGCAAGCGGGAGGTCTACGAGCAGTACTTC. It yields the protein CASSKREVYEQYF.

This clonotype was counted at least ten times. The CDR3, as DNA: TGTGCCTGGAGGGACAGGGGGCCAACGTATGGCTACACCTTC. This codes for CAWRDRGPTYGYTF. This chain links TRBV30 with TRBJ1-2; TRBD1 matches at 11 bases. Germline V gene sequence: CDR1 GTSNPN, CDR2 SVGIG (reference sequence). The CDR3 is made up of 14 amino acids. V was pared by 3 bases and J by 5 bases, with 5 bases of the junction left unmatched.

This clonotype occurred a few times. The J gene is TRBJ2-4, the V gene TRBV30, with D perhaps matching TRBD1 (6 bases). This CDR3 comprises 13 residues. Germline V gene lookup returns CDR1 GTSNPN and CDR2 SVGIG (reference sequence). The ends were cut back, 4 bases at V and 5 bases at J, with 12 bases in the middle. CDR3 residues: CAWKQGIENIQYF. CDR3 sequence (DNA): TGTGCCTGGAAACAGGGTATCGAAAACATTCAGTACTTC.

This clonotype was seen repeatedly, ten times or more. This sequence joins TRBV12-3 or TRBV12-4 and TRBJ1-2; tentatively, D is TRBD1 (5 bases). The V end was cut by 0 bases, the J end by 4 bases, with 12 bases between. CDR3 length: 15 amino acids. CDR3 sequence (DNA): TGTGCCAGCAGTTTAGCGGGCAGGGCCCCCTATGGCTACACCTTC. Translating it yields CASSLAGRAPYGYTF.

This clonotype was detected ten times or more. The rearrangement uses TRBV27 and TRBJ2-1, with D possibly matching TRBD2 (6 bases). The CDR3 covers 15 residues. Germline CDR1 MNHEY, CDR2 SMNVEV (reference sequence). V was shortened by 5 bases and J by 8 bases, with 19 bases between the two germline ends. The CDR3 is CASSTMGGGSYEQFF. CDR3 sequence (DNA): TGTGCCAGCAGTACAATGGGGGGTGGAAGTTATGAGCAGTTCTTC.

In its sample, this clonotype was seen many times. V gene TRBV7-2 combines with J gene TRBJ2-7; 10 positions agree with TRBD2. CDR1 is SGHTA, CDR2 FQGNSA, per germline. The CDR3 spans 14 residues. With V trimmed by 10 bases and J by 2 bases, 8 bases remained unmatched. The CDR3 here is CATEGSGGTYEQYF. CDR3 in DNA: TGTGCCACCGAGGGTAGCGGGGGGACCTACGAGCAGTACTTC.

The table lists this clonotype with many counts. V and J are TRBV19 and TRBJ1-1; 7 positions match TRBD1. This CDR3 has 13 residues. Germline CDR1 and CDR2: LNHDA and SQIVND (reference sequence). V shed 11 bases, J shed 2 bases, and the junction held 8 bases outside the gene matches. As DNA, the CDR3 is TGTGCCTCCACCCAGGGGGGAAACACTGAAGCTTTCTTT. Encoded protein: CASTQGGNTEAFF.

CDR3 nucleotides: TGTGCCAGCAGCCACTTAGGGGACGACCAAGAGACCCAGTACTTC. It is translated as CASSHLGDDQETQYF. This rearrangement joins TRBV3-1 to TRBJ2-5; D may match TRBD1 or TRBD2 (5 bases each). CDR1 is LGHDT, CDR2 YNNKEL, per germline (reference sequence). V was shortened by 3 bases and J by 0 bases, with 11 bases between the two germline ends. The CDR3 is 15 residues long.

The chain joins TRBV4-1 to TRBJ1-5; 9 bases agree with TRBD1. This CDR3 comprises 15 residues. Germline V gene lookup returns CDR1 MGHRA and CDR2 YSYEKL. V trimming: 6 bases; J trimming: 6 bases; junction bases outside the gene matches: 9. The CDR3 sequence: CASSQEDRGAQPQHF. CDR3 nucleotides: TGCGCCAGCAGTCAGGAAGACAGGGGGGCTCAGCCCCAGCATTTT.